These T cell receptor beta chains were read from a single sample in a study of cytomegalovirus exposure and HLA in healthy donors. Only in-frame clones appear in the TCRdb table, and some are missing; sequencing was by immunoSEQ multiplex PCR. The sample contains 200,000 to 250,000 clones, about 78% of which appear only once. Sequencing was performed on PBMCs. These TCRs come from a male donor in good health and CMV-seronegative. Each CDR3 is given without its conserved first and last residue. Fields, in order: V gene, CDR3 protein.

TRBV4-1	ASSQGLAGSSYEQY
TRBV7-9	ASSLERDQPQH
TRBV13	ASSLGSAVYEQY
TRBV7-6	ASSLAREEKLF
TRBV28	ASSLPGANIQY
TRBV6-5	ASSYSRQRDTEAF
TRBV7-2	ASTPLAITGELF
TRBV7-9	ASSFAGGVSGNTIY
TRBV7-8	ASSFFTVGDPAKNIQY
TRBV6-5	ASRPLGTDYNEQF
TRBV29-1	SVFAGAHEQY
TRBV5-6	ASSLGWEPMNTEAF
TRBV7-2	ASSLAGVWETQY
TRBV25-1	ASSLGGASPLH
TRBV5-6	ASSLRGQGTGELF